These T cell receptor beta chains were read from a single sample in a study of blood T cell repertoires in COVID-19. Some clones are missing from TCRdb's copy, which holds only in-frame ones; the method was immunoSEQ multiplex PCR. The sample includes tens of thousands of clones, roughly 85% of them seen just once. Input material: peripheral blood. Receptors originate from a human donor in a cohort sampled during active COVID-19. The CDR3 runs from the conserved cysteine through the conserved F or W. The order of the fields is J gene, V gene, D gene, clone size, CDR3 protein, CDR3 DNA. D genes are given only for firm matches. Clone size appears in some rows only: once, few, many, or a class for an expanded clone.

>TRBJ1-6|TRBV5-1|NA|NA
CASSLELLGGYNSPLHF
TGCGCCAGCAGCTTGGAATTGTTAGGGGGCTATAATTCACCCCTCCACTTT
>TRBJ1-6|TRBV7-2|TRBD1|NA
CASSLGQGQGNSPLHF
TGTGCCAGCAGCTTGGGCCAGGGACAGGGGAATTCACCCCTCCACTTT
>TRBJ2-7|TRBV9|NA|NA
CASSVVGGTGYEQYF
TGTGCCAGCAGCGTCGTGGGGGGAACAGGCTACGAGCAGTACTTC
>TRBJ1-5|TRBV19|TRBD1|NA
CASAGTGGNQPQHF
TGTGCCAGTGCCGGGACAGGGGGCAATCAGCCCCAGCATTTT
>TRBJ2-5|TRBV19|NA|NA
CASSRDRDFRRKYF
TGTGCCAGTAGTAGAGATAGGGACTTCCGTCGAAAGTACTTC
>TRBJ1-1|TRBV18|NA|NA
CASSPETTNTEAFF
TGTGCCAGCTCACCAGAGACAACGAACACTGAAGCTTTCTTT
>TRBJ1-1|TRBV5-4|TRBD1|NA
CASSFRTGGNTEAFF
TGTGCCAGCAGCTTCCGGACAGGGGGGAACACTGAAGCTTTCTTT
>TRBJ1-4|TRBV7-9|TRBD1|NA
CASSAHRGTNEKLFF
TGTGCCAGCAGCGCCCACAGGGGTACTAATGAAAAACTGTTTTTT
>TRBJ2-7|TRBV6-5|TRBD1|NA
CASSIDRERNEQYF
TGTGCCAGCAGTATCGACAGGGAGAGGAACGAGCAGTACTTC
>TRBJ1-2|TRBV19|TRBD1|few
CASRADRVEGYTF
TGTGCCAGTAGAGCGGACAGGGTGGAAGGCTACACCTTC
>TRBJ1-2|TRBV6-5|NA|NA
CASSSGRQPNYGYTF
TGTGCCAGCAGTTCAGGGCGACAGCCTAACTATGGCTACACCTTC
>TRBJ1-2|TRBV9|TRBD1|NA
CASSPHPGQKNYGYTF
TGTGCCAGCAGCCCTCATCCGGGACAGAAGAACTATGGCTACACCTTC
>TRBJ1-6|TRBV7-8|NA|NA
CASSLESAGSNSPLHF
TGTGCCAGCAGCTTAGAGTCGGCAGGGTCTAATTCACCCCTCCACTTT
>TRBJ1-1|TRBV6-1|NA|NA
CASSRGVGTEAFF
TGTGCCAGCAGCCGAGGAGTTGGGACTGAAGCTTTCTTT
>TRBJ1-6|TRBV25-1|TRBD1|NA
CASSDTGQGTDSPLHF
TGTGCCAGCAGTGATACGGGACAGGGAACGGATTCACCCCTCCACTTT
>TRBJ2-5|TRBV5-1|TRBD2|NA
CASSNGLAGETQYF
TGCGCCAGCAGCAACGGACTAGCAGGAGAGACCCAGTACTTC